Presented here are 31 T cell receptor beta chains from one specimen sequenced in a study of blood T cell repertoires in COVID-19. Sequencing was performed with immunoSEQ multiplex PCR; in TCRdb, only in-frame clones are kept and a portion is missing. The table includes some 490,000 clones, approximately 85% detected once. The sequencing sample was made of peripheral blood. These receptors were collected from a human donor in a cohort sampled during active COVID-19.

The V and J genes are TRBV11-2 and TRBJ2-6, with a tentative D call TRBD2 (7 bases). Trimming removed 5 bases at V and 4 bases at J, with 15 bases between. The CDR3 extends over 16 amino acids. The germline V gene has CDR1 SGHAT and CDR2 FQNNGV. CDR3 nucleotide sequence: TGTGCCAGCAGCCGGGGGGCCCTTGTCGGGGCCAACGTCCTGACTTTC. This encodes CASSRGALVGANVLTF.

The chain is built from TRBV14 and TRBJ2-7; 10 bases match TRBD2. Germline V lookup: CDR1 SGHDN, CDR2 FVKESK. The CDR3 is 15 amino acids. J was trimmed by 3 bases and V by 3 bases; bases with no gene match: 5. Written as DNA, the CDR3 is TGTGCCAGCAGCCAGGAGGGACTAGCGAGCTACGAGCAGTACTTC. Translating gives CASSQEGLASYEQYF.

The chain combines TRBV7-9 with TRBJ1-2; D gene ambiguous. V shed 5 bases and J shed 5 bases, with 12 bases lying between them. Germline V lookup: CDR1 SEHNR, CDR2 FQNEAQ (reference sequence). The CDR3 totals 13 residues. The CDR3 region has the DNA TGTGCCAGCAGCCTAACGGCGGGGTATGGCTACACCTTC. Translation: CASSLTAGYGYTF.

The chain carries TRBV7-2 and TRBJ1-4; the D gene is possibly TRBD1 (6 bases). CDR3 size: 15 residues. CDR1 is SGHTA and CDR2 is FQGNSA in the germline V gene. V lost 5 bases and J 5 bases, leaving 15 bases between the germline ends. The CDR3: CASSRTGGLNEKLFF. The CDR3 DNA sequence: TGTGCCAGCAGCCGTACCGGGGGGCTAAATGAAAAACTGTTTTTT.

The chain couples TRBV19 to TRBJ1-5; no reliable D call. Deletions cut 2 bases from V and 2 bases from J, with 7 bases between. The germline gives CDR1 LNHDA, CDR2 SQIVND (reference sequence). The CDR3 is 14 residues long. This CDR3 is CASSIQRGNQPQHF. The DNA of the CDR3 is TGTGCCAGTAGTATACAGCGTGGCAATCAGCCCCAGCATTTT.

The CDR3 coding sequence is TGTGCCAGCAGCTTAGCCGGGACCTACAATGAGCAGTTCTTC. It yields the protein CASSLAGTYNEQFF. The chain couples TRBV11-2 to TRBJ2-1; TRBD2 might be the D (5 bases). V lost 1 base, J lost 2 bases, and 6 bases lay in between. Germline V gene sequence: CDR1 SGHAT, CDR2 FQNNGV. The CDR3 contains 14 residues. The complete variable domain, with remaining parts taken from reference TRBV11-2 and TRBJ2-1, reads EAGVAQSPRYKIIEKRQSVAFWCNPISGHATLYWYQQILGQGPKLLIQFQNNGVVDDSQLPKDRFSAERLKGVDSTLKIQPAKLEDSAVYLCASSLAGTYNEQFFGPGTRLTVL.

The V and J genes are TRBV5-1 and TRBJ2-1; TRBD2 matches at 9 bases. Germline assignment: CDR1 SGHRS and CDR2 YFSETQ. With 5 bases clipped from V and 5 bases from J, the junction kept 8 bases outside the gene matches. The CDR3 loop spans 15 amino acids. The CDR3 region has the DNA TGCGCCAGCAGGGGTGTAGCGGGAGCAAACAATGAGCAGTTCTTC. It specifies CASRGVAGANNEQFF.

The chain joins TRBV29-1 to TRBJ1-2; D ambiguous. This CDR3 has 15 amino acids. CDR1 and CDR2 from the germline V gene are SQVTM and ANQGSEA. The V end lost 8 bases, the J end lost 0 bases, and 19 bases lay between the germline ends. The CDR3 loop reads CSFYDPTLANYGYTF. Written as DNA, the CDR3 is TGCAGCTTCTACGATCCTACTCTAGCTAACTATGGCTACACCTTC.

About this clone itself: Other DNA variants within this sample encode the same CDR3. This rearrangement joins TRBV5-1 to TRBJ1-1, with D tentatively TRBD1 (5 bases). The CDR3 length is 14 residues. CDR1 and CDR2 (germline): SGHRS, YFSETQ. The V end was cut by 0 bases, the J end by 1 base, with 7 bases between. The CDR3 protein is CASSLGQRNTEAFF. The CDR3 DNA is TGCGCCAGCAGCTTGGGACAGAGGAACACTGAAGCTTTCTTT.

The rearrangement links TRBV2 to TRBJ2-4, with a possible D match to TRBD1 (6 bases). Per the germline V gene, CDR1 is SNHLY and CDR2 is FYNNEI. This CDR3 region has 13 residues. The V and J ends lost 6 bases and 6 bases respectively, with 12 bases between them. The CDR3: CASSPTGINIQYF. DNA for the CDR3: TGTGCCAGCAGCCCGACAGGTATAAACATTCAGTACTTC.

J is TRBJ2-4 and V is TRBV19; 10 nucleotides agree with TRBD1. CDR1 is LNHDA, CDR2 SQIVND, per germline (reference sequence). The CDR3 length is 16 residues. Trimming removed 5 bases from V and 3 bases from J; junction bases left unmatched: 7. The CDR3 here is CASSRGTGVNKNIQYF. The CDR3 DNA reads as TGTGCCAGTAGTCGCGGGACAGGGGTAAACAAAAACATTCAGTACTTC.

This clone was recorded a few times. J is TRBJ1-2 and V is TRBV28; tentatively, D is TRBD1 (6 bases). Germline V gives CDR1 MDHEN, CDR2 SYDVKM. There are 16 residues in the CDR3. Deletions cut 1 base from V and 2 bases from J, with 14 bases between. CDR3 bases: TGTGCCAGCAGTTTATTGGGGACATCCACGAACTATGGCTACACCTTC. This codes for CASSLLGTSTNYGYTF.

The J gene is TRBJ1-2, the V gene TRBV24-1; perhaps TRBD1 as D (6 bases). The CDR3 has 15 residues. Between the trimmed V and J ends, which lost 2 bases and 4 bases, there was a span of 13 bases. The germline CDR1 and CDR2 sequences are KGHDR and SFDVKD. The CDR3 sequence is CATSDSTGIAYGYTF. CDR3 bases: TGTGCCACCAGTGATTCGACAGGAATAGCCTATGGCTACACCTTC.

The chain has TRBV6-6 and TRBJ1-2; tentative D call: TRBD1 (5 bases). CDR3 length: 17 residues. V lost 5 bases and J lost 4, with 23 bases in between. Germline V gene lookup returns CDR1 MNHNY and CDR2 SVGAGI (reference sequence). CDR3 bases: TGTGCCAGCAGTCAGGGAGGGGTGGCGGGCCCCTCCTATGGCTACACCTTC. Its translation: CASSQGGVAGPSYGYTF.

This sequence joins TRBV7-2 and TRBJ2-7; 8 bases line up with TRBD1. Germline loops: CDR1 SGHTA, CDR2 FQGNSA. The CDR3 is 15 residues long. J gave up 5 bases and V 5 bases, and 11 bases lay outside the gene matches. CDR3 DNA: TGTGCCAGCAGCCGCCAGACAGGGGAGGTCCACGAGCAGTACTTC. Translation: CASSRQTGEVHEQYF. Full variable domain (missing parts from reference TRBV7-2 and TRBJ2-7): GAGVSQSPSNKVTEKGKDVELRCDPISGHTALYWYRQSLGQGLEFLIYFQGNSAPDKSGLPSDRFSAERTGGSVSTLTIQRTQQEDSAVYLCASSRQTGEVHEQYFGPGTRLTVT.

CDR3 sequence reads: CASSPPPGQGYQPQHF. DNA of the CDR3: TGTGCCAGCAGCCCCCCGCCCGGACAGGGGTATCAGCCCCAGCATTTT. This sequence joins TRBV28 and TRBJ1-5; 9 nucleotides agree with TRBD1. J gave up 5 bases and V 6 bases, and 11 bases lay outside the gene matches. This CDR3 spans 16 amino acids. Per germline, CDR1 MDHEN and CDR2 SYDVKM.

The J gene is TRBJ1-1, the V gene TRBV18; 7 bases match TRBD1. The CDR3 is made up of 13 amino acids. From germline, CDR1 is KGHSH and CDR2 LQKENI. After removal of 0 bases from V and 6 bases from J, the junction contained 1 base not matched to a gene. The CDR3 DNA follows: TGTGCCAGCTCACCACCGACAGGGCCTGAAGCTTTCTTT. It yields the protein CASSPPTGPEAFF. Complete variable domain (other parts from reference TRBV18 and TRBJ1-1): NAGVMQNPRHLVRRRGQEARLRCSPMKGHSHVYWYRQLPEEGLKFMVYLQKENIIDESGMPKERFSAEFPKEGPSILRIQQVVRGDSAAYFCASSPPTGPEAFFGQGTRLTVV.

The CDR3 reads CASSVPLSGLAGTEQFF. CDR3 nucleotides: TGTGCCAGCAGTGTCCCCCTTTCGGGACTAGCGGGCACTGAGCAGTTCTTC. This rearrangement joins TRBV2 to TRBJ2-1, with TRBD2 matching 12 bases. Looked up from germline, CDR1 is SNHLY and CDR2 is FYNNEI. Trimming removed 4 bases from V and 9 bases from J; junction bases left unmatched: 13. The CDR3 length is 17 residues.

CDR3 DNA: TGTGCCAGCAGTTACGGGGCTACGGGTGAAGCTTTCTTT. Residues: CASSYGATGEAFF. The chain carries TRBV6-5 and TRBJ1-1; possibly TRBD1 for D (5 bases). CDR1 is MNHEY and CDR2 is SVGAGI in the germline V gene. Trimming took off 2 bases at V and 7 bases at J, with 11 bases between the two ends. The CDR3 loop spans 13 amino acids.

The CDR3 DNA follows: TGTGCCAGCAGTTCAAGCGGCGGGAGGGCCCGGGAGACCCAGTACTTC. It encodes CASSSSGGRARETQYF. The rearrangement uses TRBV27 and TRBJ2-5, with TRBD2 matching over 9 bases. The CDR3 is 16 residues long. V was pared by 4 bases and J by 5 bases, with 11 bases of the junction left unmatched. Germline CDR1 and CDR2: MNHEY and SMNVEV (reference sequence).

The chain uses TRBV6-5 and TRBJ1-5; D is perhaps TRBD1 (6 bases). CDR3 length: 13 amino acids. CDR1 is MNHEY and CDR2 is SVGAGI in the germline V gene. Trimming removed 10 bases at V and 6 bases at J, with 16 bases between. CDR3 coding DNA: TGTGCCACCAGCCAGGGGATTCTTCAGCCCCAGCATTTT. This codes for CATSQGILQPQHF.

The chain combines TRBV27 with TRBJ2-3; tentative D call: TRBD2 (5 bases). Per the germline V gene, CDR1 is MNHEY and CDR2 is SMNVEV (reference sequence). Trimming took off 2 bases at V and 4 bases at J, with 7 bases between the two ends. There are 13 residues in the CDR3. The CDR3 reads CASSLPRADTQYF. In DNA, the CDR3 is TGTGCCAGCAGTTTACCGCGGGCAGATACGCAGTATTTT.

CDR3: CASSTQTGEYGYTF. In DNA, the CDR3 is TGTGCCAGTAGTACCCAGACAGGGGAATATGGCTACACCTTC. V is TRBV19 and J is TRBJ1-2; 8 bases match TRBD1. V gave up 4 bases and J gave up 5 bases; unmatched junction bases: 6. Germline CDR1 is LNHDA and CDR2 is SQIVND (reference sequence). The CDR3 is made up of 14 amino acids.

This clone has a single count. V is TRBV24-1 and J is TRBJ2-1; 9 positions agree with TRBD1. Trimming at V came to 6 bases and at J to 6 bases, leaving 5 bases not matched to a gene. CDR1 KGHDR and CDR2 SFDVKD come from the germline V gene. This CDR3 contains 14 residues. This chain's CDR3 is CATSLGQGSNEQFF. The CDR3 DNA is TGTGCCACCAGTTTGGGACAGGGTAGCAATGAGCAGTTCTTC.

The genes are TRBV3-1 (or the pseudogene TRBV3-2) and TRBJ2-2; 10 positions match TRBD1. CDR3 length: 16 amino acids. Per germline, CDR1 LGHDT and CDR2 YNNKEL (reference sequence). The V and J ends lost 4 bases and 6 bases, in that order; junction bases with no gene match: 8. CDR3 sequence reads: CASSRWTGGRPGELFF. CDR3 sequence (DNA): TGTGCCAGCAGCCGTTGGACAGGGGGGCGTCCCGGGGAGCTGTTTTTT.

The chain uses TRBV7-2 and TRBJ1-1; no reliable D call. Germline lookup yields CDR1 SGHTA and CDR2 FQGNSA. There are 15 residues in the CDR3. Trimming pared 3 bases from V and 1 base from J, leaving 12 bases between. CDR3 region: CASSFSKDSNTEAFF. The CDR3 DNA follows: TGTGCCAGCAGCTTTTCTAAGGACTCGAACACTGAAGCTTTCTTT.

The V call is TRBV7-3, the J call TRBJ2-5; a weak D match, TRBD2 (6 bases). The V end was cut by 1 base, the J end by 5 bases, with 17 bases between. The CDR3 contains 16 residues. Germline CDR1 is SGHTA and CDR2 is FQGTGA. DNA for the CDR3: TGTGCCAGCAGCTTAAGGAACTTGGAGGGACGGGAGACCCAGTACTTC. This encodes CASSLRNLEGRETQYF.

The chain couples TRBV6-4 to TRBJ1-3; possible D gene TRBD1, 5 bases. V lost 6 bases to trimming and J lost 2 bases, with 11 bases between them. Germline CDR1 MRHNA, CDR2 SNTAGT. The CDR3 is made up of 14 amino acids. This CDR3 reads CASSQGLTGNTIYF. The CDR3 nucleotides read TGTGCCAGCAGCCAGGGTTTAACTGGAAACACCATATATTTT.

The gene calls are TRBV6-2 or TRBV6-3 and TRBJ2-7; 12 bases match TRBD1. The V gene end was trimmed by 5 bases and the J gene end by 5 bases; junction bases not matched to a gene: 7. The CDR3 consists of 15 residues. Germline CDR1 reads MNHEY; CDR2 reads SVGEGT. CDR3 amino acids: CASSHGGQGAHEQYF. DNA of the CDR3: TGTGCCAGCAGTCACGGGGGACAGGGGGCCCACGAGCAGTACTTC.

The rearrangement uses TRBV3-1 (or the pseudogene TRBV3-2) and TRBJ2-7; 8 nucleotides match TRBD2. Losses at the gene ends were 0 bases for V and 3 bases for J; bases not matched to a gene: 4. CDR1 LGHDT and CDR2 YNNKEL come from the germline V gene (reference sequence). This CDR3 is 15 amino acids long. This CDR3 reads CASSQEREAYYEQYF. In nucleotides, the CDR3 is TGTGCCAGCAGCCAAGAGCGGGAGGCTTACTACGAGCAGTACTTC.

The DNA for the CDR3 is TGTGCCAGCAGTTCTCCGACTAGCGGGAGGCGGTACGAGCAGTACTTC. Amino acids: CASSSPTSGRRYEQYF. The J gene is TRBJ2-7, the V gene TRBV6-5; 13 nucleotides align to TRBD2. The germline V gene has CDR1 MNHEY and CDR2 SVGAGI. The CDR3 has 16 residues. V lost 4 bases to trimming and J lost 4 bases; unmatched junction nucleotides: 7.